The clone carrying this TCR beta chain came up many times. TCRdb re-derived calls from the 5' RACE reads in MiXCR, one entry per CDR3 protein. The sample holds tens of thousands of distinct CDR3 sequences, approximately 4.4% seen once. This record belongs to a study of early T cells in non-severe SARS-CoV-2 infection. CDR1 and CDR2 from the germline V gene are SGHVS and FQNEAQ. The CDR3 spans 14 residues. The V gene lost 1 base and the J gene lost 8 bases, with 14 bases spanning the gap. The TCR originated in an adult who was a healthcare worker with PCR-confirmed SARS-CoV-2 infection or an uninfected control (not recorded which). V gene TRBV7-8 combines with J gene TRBJ1-2; D not resolved. The sequenced sample consisted of whole blood. This chain's CDR3 is CASSLGKIAVGYTF. CDR3 DNA sequence: TGTGCCAGCAGCTTAGGAAAGATCGCCGTGGGCTACACCTTC.